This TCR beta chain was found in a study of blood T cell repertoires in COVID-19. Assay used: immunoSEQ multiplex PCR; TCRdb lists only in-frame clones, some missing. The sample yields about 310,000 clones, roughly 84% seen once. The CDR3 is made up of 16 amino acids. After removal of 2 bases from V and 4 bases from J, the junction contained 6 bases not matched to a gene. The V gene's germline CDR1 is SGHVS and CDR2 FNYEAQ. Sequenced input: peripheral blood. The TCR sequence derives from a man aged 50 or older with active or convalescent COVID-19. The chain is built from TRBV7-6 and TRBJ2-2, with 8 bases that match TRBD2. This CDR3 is CASSLSSGSRTGELFF. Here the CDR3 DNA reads TGTGCCAGCAGCTTATCAAGCGGGAGTCGCACCGGGGAGCTGTTTTTT.